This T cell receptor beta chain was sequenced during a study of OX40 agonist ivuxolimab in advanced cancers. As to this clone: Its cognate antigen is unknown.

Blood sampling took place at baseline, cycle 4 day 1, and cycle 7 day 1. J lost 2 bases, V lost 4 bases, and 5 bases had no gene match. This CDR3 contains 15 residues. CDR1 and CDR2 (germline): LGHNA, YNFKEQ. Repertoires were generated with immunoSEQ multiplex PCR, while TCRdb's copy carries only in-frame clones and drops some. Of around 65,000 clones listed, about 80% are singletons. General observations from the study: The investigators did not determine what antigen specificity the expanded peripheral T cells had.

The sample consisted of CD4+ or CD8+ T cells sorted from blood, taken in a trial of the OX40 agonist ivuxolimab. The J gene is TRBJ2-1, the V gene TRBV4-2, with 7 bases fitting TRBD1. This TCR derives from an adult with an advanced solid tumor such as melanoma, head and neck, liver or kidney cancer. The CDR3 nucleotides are TGTGCCAGCAGCCGTTCCGGGACAGCCTACAATGAGCAGTTCTTC. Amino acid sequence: CASSRSGTAYNEQFF.